These 29 T cell receptor beta chains were all obtained from the same sample, sequenced in a study of T-cell memory formation after mild COVID-19. TCRdb re-analysed the 5' RACE reads in MiXCR, keeping a single row per CDR3 protein. The table lists about 50,000 distinct CDR3 sequences, about 7.3% of them singletons. Sequencing was carried out using PBMCs or a T cell subset sorted from them (not recorded which). The receptors stem from a man between 18 and 35 years old who had mild COVID-19 (a few samples of this study predate the infection). Cell type and time point are not known.

This clonotype was detected only a few times. V is TRBV11-2 and J is TRBJ1-1, with 8 positions matching TRBD1. The CDR3 contains 18 residues. The V and J ends lost 1 base and 4 bases, in that order; junction bases with no gene match: 14. Germline CDR1 is SGHAT and CDR2 is FQNNGV. This chain's CDR3 is CASSLAFLRGRDSTEAFF. The CDR3, as DNA: TGTGCCAGCAGCTTAGCGTTCCTCAGGGGGCGCGACTCCACTGAAGCTTTCTTT.

This clonotype was detected many times. CDR3 loop: CASSQSSGGAGEQFF. CDR3 DNA: TGCGCCAGCAGCCAAAGTAGCGGGGGGGCCGGTGAGCAGTTCTTC. The chain has TRBV4-3 and TRBJ2-1; 11 bases line up with TRBD2. Germline lookup yields CDR1 LGHNA and CDR2 YSLEER. This CDR3 contains 15 residues. V lost 2 bases, J lost 9 bases, and 6 bases stayed unmatched.

The genes are TRBV6-2 or TRBV6-3 and TRBJ1-4, with TRBD1 matching over 10 bases. The CDR3 sequence is 16 residues long. Per the germline V gene, CDR1 is MNHEY and CDR2 is SVGEGT. V lost 2 bases and J lost 5; bases outside the gene matches: 5. Here the CDR3 reads CASSYGRQGANEKLFF. DNA of the CDR3: TGTGCCAGCAGTTACGGAAGACAGGGGGCGAATGAAAAACTGTTTTTT.

This chain connects TRBV30 to TRBJ2-7; 8 bases fit TRBD1. CDR1 and CDR2 from the germline V gene are GTSNPN and SVGIG (reference sequence). This CDR3 spans 16 amino acids. Germline trimming cut 5 bases from V and 2 bases from J; bases unmatched to any gene: 14. The CDR3, as DNA: TGTGCCTGGGCTAAAACCCGGACAGGGAGACCCTACGAGCAGTACTTC. It translates to CAWAKTRTGRPYEQYF.

The rearrangement joins TRBV5-4 to TRBJ2-3, with 16 bases that match TRBD2. The CDR3 loop spans 19 amino acids. Trimming cost V 4 bases and J 0 bases; bases outside gene matches: 8. The germline gives CDR1 SGHNT, CDR2 YYREEE (reference sequence). The CDR3 is CASSRLGLAGGASTDTQYF. CDR3 coding DNA: TGTGCCAGCAGCAGGCTGGGACTAGCGGGGGGGGCCAGCACAGATACGCAGTATTTT.

This clonotype occurred a few times. The rearrangement joins TRBV7-2 to TRBJ2-2; D might be TRBD1 or TRBD2, each matching 6 bases. This CDR3 has 15 amino acids. CDR1 and CDR2 from the germline V gene are SGHTA and FQGNSA. The V and J ends lost 2 bases and 5 bases respectively, with 12 bases between them. The chain's CDR3 is CASSLFQGGTGELFF. CDR3 in DNA: TGTGCCAGCAGCTTATTCCAAGGGGGGACCGGGGAGCTGTTTTTT. The full variable domain, with the rest looked up from reference TRBV7-2 and TRBJ2-2, is GAGVSQSPSNKVTEKGKDVELRCDPISGHTALYWYRQSLGQGLEFLIYFQGNSAPDKSGLPSDRFSAERTGGSVSTLTIQRTQQEDSAVYLCASSLFQGGTGELFFGEGSRLTVL.

The rearrangement uses TRBV12-3 or TRBV12-4 and TRBJ2-5, with D perhaps matching TRBD2 (5 bases). This CDR3 contains 15 residues. The V end lost 2 bases, the J end lost 4 bases, and 14 bases lay between the germline ends. CDR3 DNA: TGTGCCAGCAGTTTACGGCGGGTGTCCGGAGAGACCCAGTACTTC. Protein product: CASSLRRVSGETQYF.

Regarding this clonotype: In this CDR3 the conserved last residue, phenylalanine or tryptophan, is missing, so a read error is likely. The DNA is omitted, as the CDR3 cannot be located on it reliably, and the CDR3 follows TCRdb's listing. The chain has TRBV12-3 or TRBV12-4 and TRBJ1-3. With termini counted, the CDR3 has 12 amino acids. The CDR3 loop reads CAGSSSGNTICS.

This clonotype was detected only a few times. This chain joins TRBV5-6 and TRBJ1-2; D is ambiguous. Trimming shortened V by 0 bases and J by 8 bases, and 11 bases separated the two germline ends. Germline assignment: CDR1 SGHDT and CDR2 YYEEEE. This CDR3 has 13 amino acids. The CDR3 region is CASSLGALPGYTF. The DNA of the CDR3 is TGTGCCAGCAGCTTGGGAGCCCTCCCGGGCTACACCTTC.

This clonotype was recorded at least ten times. The chain employs TRBV5-6 and TRBJ2-1, with TRBD1 matching 9 bases. The CDR3 runs to 15 residues. CDR1 and CDR2 from the germline V gene are SGHDT and YYEEEE. The junction had 11 bases not matched to a gene; V was cut back by 6 bases and J by 7 bases. This chain's CDR3 is CASTSPGTGWNEQFF. As DNA, the CDR3 is TGTGCCAGCACCTCTCCCGGGACAGGGTGGAATGAGCAGTTCTTC.

The rearrangement uses TRBV20-1 and TRBJ2-1; TRBD2 agrees at 11 bases. Germline lookup yields CDR1 DFQATT and CDR2 SNEGSKA (reference sequence). V lost 1 base to trimming and J lost 5 bases; unmatched junction nucleotides: 7. The CDR3 spans 16 residues. CDR3 region: CSARGASGGIHNEQFF. In DNA form, the CDR3 reads TGCAGTGCTAGAGGTGCTAGCGGGGGGATCCACAATGAGCAGTTCTTC.

This clonotype was detected many times. The V gene is TRBV7-3, the J gene TRBJ2-1; TRBD1 might be the D (5 bases). V gave up 5 bases and J gave up 0 bases, with 8 bases separating them. From germline, CDR1 is SGHTA and CDR2 FQGTGA. The CDR3 loop spans 14 amino acids. CDR3 nucleotides: TGTGCCAGCAGCCAGGGTGGCTCCTACAATGAGCAGTTCTTC. As protein: CASSQGGSYNEQFF.

The V gene is TRBV7-3, the J gene TRBJ2-2; D remains ambiguous. The CDR3 extends over 15 amino acids. Trimming took 2 bases from V and 4 from J, leaving 11 bases between them. Germline CDR1 reads SGHTA; CDR2 reads FQGTGA. CDR3: CASSLATYATGELFF. For the CDR3, the DNA is TGTGCCAGCAGCTTAGCTACTTACGCCACCGGGGAGCTGTTTTTT.

J is TRBJ2-4 and V is TRBV12-3 or TRBV12-4, with 9 bases aligning to TRBD2. This CDR3 spans 14 amino acids. J lost 7 bases, V lost 3 bases, and 4 bases had no gene match. The CDR3 here is CASSLGGGANIQYF. The CDR3 region has the DNA TGTGCCAGCAGTTTGGGCGGGGGGGCTAACATTCAGTACTTC.

This clonotype was detected only a few times. The gene calls are TRBV7-9 and TRBJ1-2, with D maybe TRBD1 (5 bases). The germline V gene encodes CDR1 SEHNR and CDR2 FQNEAQ (reference sequence). V was shortened by 5 bases and J by 4 bases, with 8 bases between the two germline ends. The CDR3 is 12 amino acids. The CDR3: CASSHDSYGYTF. In DNA, the CDR3 is TGTGCCAGCAGCCATGACAGCTATGGCTACACCTTC.

This clonotype was seen a few times. The chain uses TRBV18 and TRBJ2-1; tentatively, D is TRBD2 (6 bases). In germline, CDR1 is KGHSH, CDR2 LQKENI. CDR3 length: 16 amino acids. V lost 3 bases, J lost 3 bases, and 15 bases lay in between. The CDR3 DNA is TGTGCCAGCTCACCTCGGGGGACCCGTATCTACAATGAGCAGTTCTTC. Its translation: CASSPRGTRIYNEQFF.

This clonotype has only a few counts. The chain employs TRBV28 and TRBJ1-1; D not certain. CDR3 length: 12 residues. Germline lookup yields CDR1 MDHEN and CDR2 SYDVKM. The ends were cut back, 8 bases at V and 4 bases at J, with 11 bases in the middle. The CDR3 DNA sequence: TGTGCCAGCCTGAACGATGGCACTGAAGCTTTCTTT. Encoded protein: CASLNDGTEAFF.

This rearrangement joins TRBV7-9 to TRBJ2-1; D call uncertain. V was trimmed by 4 bases and J by 0 bases, leaving 19 bases between them. CDR1 is SEHNR and CDR2 is FQNEAQ in the germline V gene (reference sequence). The CDR3 is 18 residues long. The CDR3 nucleotides are TGTGCCAGCAGCTCGTCTACCCCTCGTCCGAGCTCCTACAATGAGCAGTTCTTC. This encodes CASSSSTPRPSSYNEQFF.

This clonotype was seen only a few times. This chain joins TRBV4-1 and TRBJ2-7; 7 positions match TRBD1. V gave up 2 bases and J gave up 1 base; unmatched junction bases: 2. Germline loops: CDR1 MGHRA, CDR2 YSYEKL. CDR3 length equals 14 residues. CDR3 DNA sequence: TGCGCCAGCAGCCAAAGCAGGGGGTCCTACGAGCAGTACTTC. Its translation is CASSQSRGSYEQYF.

This clonotype was seen a few times. The DNA of the CDR3 is TGTGCCAGCAGCTTCGGTCCGGGCGAGCAGTACGTC. Protein: CASSFGPGEQYV. The chain is built from TRBV7-9 and TRBJ2-7; no definite D call. The CDR3 sequence is 12 residues long. In germline, CDR1 is SEHNR, CDR2 FQNEAQ (reference sequence). V was trimmed by 3 bases and J by 6 bases, leaving 9 bases between them.

The chain couples TRBV12-3 or TRBV12-4 to TRBJ2-1, with 12 bases lining up with TRBD2. The CDR3 has 17 residues. Germline trimming cut 3 bases from V and 8 bases from J; bases unmatched to any gene: 11. CDR3 region: CASSFFALAGGPHEQFF. In nucleotides, the CDR3 is TGTGCCAGCAGTTTTTTCGCCCTAGCGGGAGGGCCTCATGAGCAGTTCTTC.

The chain joins TRBV3-2 to TRBJ2-2; the table assigns TRBD2, which was not confirmed against the DNA. TRBV3-2 is marked as a pseudogene. This CDR3 region has 21 residues. The DNA of the CDR3 is TGTGCCAGCAGCCCGCCCCCTGGACTAAGCGGGGGGGAGTCAAACACCGGGGAGCTGTTTTTT. It codes for CASSPPPGLSGGESNTGELFF.

J is TRBJ1-5 and V is TRBV5-1; unclear D gene. This CDR3 spans 14 amino acids. CDR1 SGHRS and CDR2 YFSETQ come from the germline V gene. With 4 bases removed from V and 1 base from J, the gap between germline ends came to 9 bases. The CDR3 protein is CASSPEGSNQPQHF. In DNA, the CDR3 is TGCGCCAGCAGCCCCGAAGGGAGCAATCAGCCCCAGCATTTT. Using reference TRBV5-1 and TRBJ1-5 for the parts outside the CDR3, the full variable domain is KAGVTQTPRYLIKTRGQQVTLSCSPISGHRSVSWYQQTPGQGLQFLFEYFSETQRNKGNFPGRFSGRQFSNSRSEMNVSTLELGDSALYLCASSPEGSNQPQHFGDGTRLSIL.

Ten or more counts support this clonotype. This chain uses TRBV7-2 with TRBJ2-7, with D perhaps TRBD1 (5 bases). The germline V gene encodes CDR1 SGHTA and CDR2 FQGNSA. The CDR3 sequence is 13 residues long. The germline V and J ends were trimmed by 8 bases and 4 bases, with 15 bases remaining between them. Here the CDR3 reads CASRMAGLYEQYV. The CDR3 region has the DNA TGTGCCAGCCGAATGGCAGGGCTGTACGAGCAGTACGTC.

The chain couples TRBV20-1 to TRBJ2-1; the D call may be TRBD1 or TRBD2 (5 bases each). V lost 2 bases and J 10 bases, leaving 12 bases between the germline ends. Looked up from germline, CDR1 is DFQATT and CDR2 is SNEGSKA (reference sequence). The CDR3 runs 12 residues. CDR3 residues: CSARLQGREQFF. The CDR3, as DNA: TGCAGTGCTAGACTGCAGGGACGGGAGCAGTTCTTC.

Many counts were recorded for this clonotype. The V gene is TRBV7-2, the J gene TRBJ2-3; perhaps TRBD2 as D (7 bases). The germline V gene has CDR1 SGHTA and CDR2 FQGNSA. V shed 10 bases and J shed 6 bases, with 14 bases lying between them. The CDR3 sequence is 12 residues long. CDR3 protein: CATHGGRDTQYF. CDR3 nucleotide sequence: TGTGCCACTCACGGGGGGCGGGATACGCAGTATTTT.

This clonotype was counted a few times. The rearrangement joins TRBV20-1 to TRBJ2-1; a weak D match, TRBD2 (6 bases). The length of the CDR3 is 12 residues. CDR1 is DFQATT and CDR2 is SNEGSKA in the germline V gene (reference sequence). The V and J ends lost 6 bases and 7 bases respectively, with 13 bases between them. The CDR3 sequence: CSAREADNEQFF. DNA for the CDR3: TGCAGTGCCAGGGAGGCCGATAATGAGCAGTTCTTC.

This chain connects TRBV7-2 to TRBJ2-5; maybe TRBD2 (5 bases). Germline V gives CDR1 SGHTA, CDR2 FQGNSA. Between the trimmed V and J ends, which lost 0 bases and 5 bases, there was a span of 10 bases. The CDR3 runs 14 residues. Here the CDR3 reads CASSLASLEETQYF. In DNA, the CDR3 is TGTGCCAGCAGCTTAGCCTCACTAGAGGAGACCCAGTACTTC.

This clonotype has ten or more counts. The chain uses TRBV5-1 and TRBJ1-1, with 11 bases matching TRBD1. The CDR3 is 15 residues long. Trimming at V came to 4 bases and at J to 5 bases, leaving 7 bases not matched to a gene. Germline V gene sequence: CDR1 SGHRS, CDR2 YFSETQ. CDR3 nucleotides: TGCGCCAGCAGCCTAACCGGGACAGGGGGAACTGAAGCTTTCTTT. This gives the protein CASSLTGTGGTEAFF.